Listed below are T cell receptor beta chains from one sample, sequenced in a study of T cell responses to AZD1222 COVID-19 vaccine. Assay: immunoSEQ multiplex PCR; the TCRdb copy retains only in-frame clones and omits some. The sample has 130,000 to 150,000 clones, 90% to 95% seen once; the top ten hold around 1.9%. The sequencing here drew on peripheral blood, taken on day 0 of AZD1222 vaccination. All receptors derive from an adult in good health. CDR3s leave out the opening cysteine and the closing phenylalanine or tryptophan. The order of the fields is J gene, V gene, CDR3 protein.

TRBJ2-6 | TRBV13 | ASSLAQGGSGANVLT
TRBJ2-5 | TRBV5-4 | ASSSQTDQGTQY
TRBJ1-5 | TRBV5-1 | ASSLVPGRDQPQH
TRBJ2-5 | TRBV19 | ASSRGLDKTTQY
TRBJ2-5 | TRBV12-3/TRBV12-4 | ASTYVGRETQY
TRBJ1-4 | TRBV3-1/TRBV3-2 | ASSQWDVGATNEKLF
TRBJ2-7 | TRBV5-1 | ASSLTMTGGTYEQY
TRBJ1-1 | TRBV7-9 | ASSSQGQGAVKDTEAF
TRBJ1-5 | TRBV6-1 | ASREVQGGDQPQH
TRBJ1-4 | TRBV18 | ASSPLQGGEKLF
TRBJ1-5 | TRBV19 | ASSFRLQGNNQPQH
TRBJ1-6 | TRBV5-1 | ASSFGNSNNSPLH
TRBJ1-6 | TRBV5-1 | ASSLVDSRNSPLH
TRBJ2-7 | TRBV10-3 | AISEGTGGYEQY
TRBJ1-6 | TRBV6-6 | ASSLSSPNQGSNSPLH
TRBJ1-2 | TRBV6-5 | ASSYSRKEGYT
TRBJ1-5 | TRBV6-1 | ASSGLRGLGNQPQH
TRBJ2-7 | TRBV9 | ASSPLAGSYEQY
TRBJ2-7 | TRBV3-1/TRBV3-2 | ASSLSSGGPSEQY
TRBJ2-5 | TRBV5-4 | ASSSVEETQY
TRBJ1-1 | TRBV18 | ASSPTGNTEAF
TRBJ2-5 | TRBV3-1/TRBV3-2 | ASNPGGVPQETQY
TRBJ1-2 | TRBV5-4 | ASSPGQQNYGYT
TRBJ1-2 | TRBV3-1/TRBV3-2 | ASSNRDSHNGYT
TRBJ2-6 | TRBV5-5 | ASSLGWVGANVLT
TRBJ1-2 | TRBV7-3 | ASSLTRDGVYGYT
TRBJ1-2 | TRBV5-1 | ASSLTGYGYT
TRBJ1-1 | TRBV10-3 | AISESMTVNTEAF
TRBJ2-6 | TRBV27 | ASSSLLAGSSGANVLT
TRBJ1-2 | TRBV5-1 | ASSLAFWTAYGYT
TRBJ2-7 | TRBV6-5 | ASSTEVGSYEQY